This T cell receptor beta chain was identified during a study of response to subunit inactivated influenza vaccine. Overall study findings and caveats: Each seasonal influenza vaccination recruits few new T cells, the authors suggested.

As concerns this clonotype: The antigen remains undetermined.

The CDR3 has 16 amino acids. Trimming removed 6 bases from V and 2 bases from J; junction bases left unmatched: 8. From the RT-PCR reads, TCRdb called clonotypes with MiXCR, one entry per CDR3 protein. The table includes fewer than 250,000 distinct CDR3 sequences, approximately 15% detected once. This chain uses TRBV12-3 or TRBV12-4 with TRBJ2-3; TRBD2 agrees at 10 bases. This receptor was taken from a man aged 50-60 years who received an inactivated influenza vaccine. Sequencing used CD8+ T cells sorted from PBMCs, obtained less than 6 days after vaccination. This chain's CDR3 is CASSREGLANTDTQYF. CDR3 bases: TGTGCCAGCAGCCGTGAGGGACTAGCGAACACAGATACGCAGTATTTT.